This TCR beta chain was captured in a study of a mutant IDH1 vaccine in newly diagnosed glioma. As to this clone: The antigen is not known.

Time point given: week 35, safety follow-up. Alongside topical imiquimod, each dose of vaccine comprised 300 ug of mutant IDH1 20-mer peptide. CDR1 is SGHRS, CDR2 YFSETQ, per germline. The CDR3 length is 14 residues. V dropped 3 bases and J dropped 5; count of bases not matched to a gene: 1. Measured with immunoSEQ multiplex PCR; TCRdb has only the in-frame clones, and not every one. The table includes tens of thousands of clones, approximately 86% detected once. The sequencing here drew on PBMCs, taken from a glioma patient whose treatment included an IDH1 peptide vaccine. The chain joins TRBV5-1 to TRBJ2-2, with 10 bases that match TRBD1. The receptor was derived from a man aged 25-45 years with glioma. Here the CDR3 reads CASSSGQGTGELFF. The DNA of the CDR3 is TGCGCCAGCAGCTCGGGACAGGGGACCGGGGAGCTGTTTTTT.